This T cell receptor beta chain derives from a study of patients and donors after allogeneic stem cell transplantation. This clonotype was observed a few times. TCRdb redid the calling of the RT-PCR reads with MiXCR, one entry per CDR3 protein. The sample contains 100,000 to 130,000 distinct CDR3 sequences, around 38% of which appear only once. The length of the CDR3 is 18 residues. Germline V CDR1 and CDR2: SEHNR, FQNEAQ (reference sequence). V dropped 6 bases and J dropped 2; count of bases not matched to a gene: 16. This clonotype was sampled from a human donor who was either an allogeneic HSCT recipient or a stem cell or donor lymphocyte infusion donor (not recorded which). It is not recorded whose cells these are; they may come from a transplant donor. The rearrangement links TRBV7-9 to TRBJ1-1; 9 bases map to TRBD1. Source material: blood, either unsorted or a sorted T cell fraction (not recorded which). The CDR3 protein is CASRMRPPGDRVNTEAFF. In DNA, the CDR3 is TGTGCCAGCAGAATGAGGCCTCCGGGGGACAGGGTAAACACTGAAGCTTTCTTT.